This T cell receptor (beta chain) was recovered during a study of control samples from healthy donors and cancer patients. Using immunoSEQ multiplex PCR, the repertoire was profiled, and TCRdb retains in-frame clones only, with some absent. The table records tens of thousands of clones, approximately 80% of them present only once. The V segment lost 3 bases and the J segment 4 bases; nucleotides outside the gene matches: 9. The germline V gene has CDR1 DFQATT and CDR2 SNEGSKA (reference sequence). CDR3 size: 15 residues. The specimen was PBMCs. The TCR originated in a man in his sixties with head and neck cancer. The chain couples TRBV20-1 to TRBJ2-5; 9 nucleotides line up with TRBD2. The CDR3 protein is CSASSLAGSGETQYF. The CDR3 nucleotides read TGCAGTGCTAGTTCGCTAGCGGGAAGTGGAGAGACCCAGTACTTC.